The rows below give T cell receptor beta chains drawn from one sample of a study of regulatory T cells in long-lasting Graves disease. Using its own MiXCR run on the multiplex PCR reads, TCRdb lists one record per CDR3 protein. The table records 350,000 to 450,000 distinct CDR3 sequences, approximately 15% of them present only once. Separately, the same data were catalogued under a study of T cells in Graves' hyperthyroidism and ophthalmopathy.

The starting material was peripheral blood mononuclear cells (PBMCs), obtained at new diagnosis, from a patient treated with antithyroid drugs. The receptor set was obtained from a man aged 35 to 55 with Graves disease. Both conserved end residues are part of each CDR3. Fields, in order: D gene, V gene, J gene, CDR3 length, clone size, CDR3 protein, CDR3 DNA. D genes are given only for firm matches. Clone size, where shown, is once, few, many, or a class for clones that have expanded.

TRBD1	TRBV5-1	TRBJ1-1	16	once	CASSFGTARGSTEAFF	TGCGCCAGCAGCTTCGGGACAGCCCGGGGTAGCACTGAAGCTTTCTTT
.	TRBV20-1	TRBJ1-5	12	.	CSGGRSNQPQHF	TGCAGTGGCGGCAGGAGCAATCAGCCCCAGCATTTT
.	TRBV24-1	TRBJ2-3	15	few	CATSDLRGRQDTQYF	TGTGCCACCAGTGATTTGCGGGGGCGGCAAGATACGCAGTATTTT
TRBD1	TRBV6-2/TRBV6-3	TRBJ1-6	14	many	CASSLDRVHSPLHF	TGTGCCAGCAGTTTAGACAGGGTCCATTCACCCCTCCACTTT
.	TRBV5-1	TRBJ2-2	16	many	CASSPTGTPNTGELFF	TGCGCCAGCAGCCCGACCGGGACACCGAACACCGGGGAGCTGTTTTTT
.	TRBV12-3/TRBV12-4	TRBJ1-6	13	few	CANSFPPQSPLHF	TGTGCCAACAGTTTTCCCCCCCAATCACCCCTCCACTTT
TRBD1	TRBV11-2	TRBJ1-1	17	.	CASSLDTQGGMNTEAFF	TGTGCCAGCAGCTTAGATACACAGGGGGGGATGAACACTGAAGCTTTCTTT
.	TRBV5-1	TRBJ1-1	15	few	CASTGRLGAFTEAFF	TGCGCCAGCACCGGAAGACTTGGGGCTTTCACTGAAGCTTTCTTT
TRBD2	TRBV28	TRBJ2-5	16	many	CASSSGGTGGQETQYF	TGTGCCAGCAGTTCGGGGGGAACGGGGGGCCAAGAGACCCAGTACTTC
.	TRBV5-5	TRBJ1-4	14	many	CASSSPGGDEKLFF	TGTGCCAGCAGCTCCCCCGGGGGTGACGAAAAACTGTTTTTT
.	TRBV25-1	TRBJ2-5	14	.	CASSDDLAQETQYF	TGTGCCAGCAGTGATGACCTAGCCCAAGAGACCCAGTACTTC
.	TRBV5-1	TRBJ2-7	15	many	CASSPGGGQFYEQYF	TGCGCCAGCAGCCCGGGGGGTGGACAGTTCTACGAGCAGTACTTC
.	TRBV7-8	TRBJ2-1	14	few	CASSLIPGISEQFF	TGTGCCAGCAGCCTCATCCCAGGGATAAGTGAGCAGTTCTTC
.	TRBV4-3	TRBJ2-7	14	many	CASSQDRHSYEQYF	TGCGCCAGCAGCCAAGACAGGCACTCCTACGAGCAGTACTTC
TRBD2	TRBV12-3/TRBV12-4	TRBJ2-1	14	few	CASRSSGDYNEQFF	TGTGCCAGCAGATCTAGCGGGGACTACAATGAGCAGTTCTTC
.	TRBV5-5	TRBJ1-1	14	many	CASSLEEGRPEAFF	TGTGCCAGCAGCTTGGAGGAGGGGAGGCCTGAAGCTTTCTTT
TRBD2	TRBV6-1	TRBJ2-7	15	many	CASSTPPRGDYEQYF	TGTGCCAGCAGTACGCCCCCGCGGGGGGACTACGAGCAGTACTTC
TRBD1	TRBV7-8	TRBJ1-2	15	many	CASSFTGGNGDGYTF	TGTGCCAGCAGCTTTACAGGGGGCAATGGAGATGGCTACACCTTC
.	TRBV7-2	TRBJ2-1	14	many	CASSPSGVLAKQFF	TGTGCCAGCAGCCCCTCGGGGGTCCTAGCGAAGCAGTTCTTC
.	TRBV28	TRBJ1-3	14	few	CASTRGGFENTIYF	TGTGCCAGCACAAGGGGGGGCTTTGAAAACACCATATATTTT
.	TRBV20-1	TRBJ2-3	15	.	CSARFRDTSTDTQYF	TGCAGTGCTAGATTCAGGGATACTAGCACAGATACGCAGTATTTT
TRBD2	TRBV30	TRBJ2-1	16	many	CAWSVLRAGGPRVQFF	TGTGCCTGGAGTGTACTTAGGGCGGGGGGCCCCAGGGTGCAGTTCTTC
.	TRBV5-1	TRBJ2-2	16	.	CASSLAGFSVTGELFF	TGCGCCAGCAGCCTGGCAGGGTTCTCGGTCACCGGGGAGCTGTTTTTT
TRBD2	TRBV12-3/TRBV12-4	TRBJ2-5	15	many	CASSKTSGGQETQYF	TGTGCCAGCAGCAAGACTAGCGGGGGGCAAGAGACCCAGTACTTC
.	TRBV5-6	TRBJ1-1	13	few	CASSLPQDTEAFF	TGTGCCAGCAGCTTGCCACAGGACACTGAAGCTTTCTTT
.	TRBV11-1	TRBJ1-3	14	.	CASSSFVAGNTIYF	TGTGCCAGCAGCTCATTTGTCGCCGGAAACACCATATATTTT